The 16 T cell receptor beta chains in this list originate from one sample, sequenced in a study of identical twins. TCRdb re-analysed the 5' RACE reads in MiXCR, keeping a single row per CDR3 protein. The sample contains 200,000 to 250,000 distinct CDR3 sequences, 6.5% of which appear only once. These sequences were also reported in another study, on T cells expressing NK-cell markers.

The sample taken for sequencing was CD8+ T cells sorted from blood. The receptor source for this set is a woman between 18 and 29 years old in good health.

The chain employs TRBV9 and TRBJ2-1; D gene unclear. This CDR3 contains 14 residues. Germline-derived CDR1 and CDR2 are SGDLS and YYNGEE. Trimming cost V 5 bases and J 5 bases, with 14 bases left between them. DNA of the CDR3: TGTGCCAGCAGTCCCCCCGTTGCCGACAATGAGCAGTTCTTC. This gives the protein CASSPPVADNEQFF.

In this sample, this clonotype turned up many times. J is TRBJ1-3 and V is TRBV5-5, with D possibly being TRBD1 (5 bases). This CDR3 contains 15 residues. Trimming took 4 bases from V and 2 from J, leaving 13 bases between them. Germline-derived CDR1 and CDR2 are SGHKS and YYEKEE (reference sequence). CDR3 sequence (DNA): TGTGCCAGCAGCCGCAGGGAATTTACTGGAAACACCATATATTTT. As protein: CASSRREFTGNTIYF.

This clonotype turned up a few times. This sequence joins TRBV20-1 and TRBJ2-1, with TRBD1 matching over 8 bases. Germline loops: CDR1 DFQATT, CDR2 SNEGSKA (reference sequence). The CDR3 runs to 14 residues. Trimming cost V 5 bases and J 9 bases; bases outside gene matches: 12. The CDR3 sequence is CSAPQGAGHSEQFF. The CDR3 DNA sequence: TGCAGTGCTCCTCAGGGGGCGGGTCACAGTGAGCAGTTCTTC.

This clonotype was seen many times. The chain's CDR3 is CASSVKGKGLSYEQYF. CDR3 sequence (DNA): TGTGCCAGCAGTGTAAAAGGGAAGGGGCTCTCCTACGAGCAGTACTTC. The V call is TRBV6-1, the J call TRBJ2-7; D perhaps matches TRBD1 (5 bases). The CDR3 is made up of 16 amino acids. Per germline, CDR1 MNHNS and CDR2 SASEGT. The ends were cut back, 4 bases at V and 0 bases at J, with 16 bases in the middle.

This clonotype was detected many times. The rearrangement joins TRBV3-1 to TRBJ2-1, with a tentative D call TRBD1 (7 bases). Between the trimmed V and J ends, which lost 0 bases and 3 bases, there was a span of 9 bases. The CDR3 consists of 15 residues. CDR1 and CDR2 from the germline V gene are LGHDT and YNNKEL (reference sequence). CDR3 DNA sequence: TGTGCCAGCAGCCAAGATCAGGGGGGCTACAATGAGCAGTTCTTC. The encoded protein is CASSQDQGGYNEQFF.

The table lists this clonotype with a few counts. The rearrangement uses TRBV5-1 and TRBJ2-2, with TRBD1 identical over 7 bases. The CDR3 is 15 amino acids. The germline CDR1 and CDR2 sequences are SGHRS and YFSETQ. V dropped 1 base and J dropped 7; count of bases not matched to a gene: 7. This CDR3 reads CASSLLRDSVGELFF. The CDR3, as DNA: TGCGCCAGCAGCTTGTTACGGGACAGTGTCGGGGAGCTGTTTTTT.

Only a few counts were recorded for this clonotype. This chain joins TRBV12-3 or TRBV12-4 and TRBJ1-5, with 11 bases that match TRBD1. The CDR3 consists of 15 residues. V lost 7 bases to trimming and J lost 4 bases; unmatched junction nucleotides: 6. CDR3 DNA sequence: TGTGCCAGCACTCCGGGACAGGGGGTTAATCAGCCCCAGCATTTT. It is translated as CASTPGQGVNQPQHF.

This clonotype has at least ten counts. This chain connects TRBV12-3 or TRBV12-4 to TRBJ2-3; D possibly matches TRBD1 or TRBD2 (6 bases each). This CDR3 is built from 14 residues. Trimming cost V 8 bases and J 3 bases, with 15 bases left between them. This CDR3 is CASGGGWATDTQYF. In nucleotides, the CDR3 is TGTGCCAGCGGAGGGGGGTGGGCGACAGATACGCAGTATTTT.

This clonotype was counted many times. The chain recombines TRBV15 with TRBJ2-1; 11 bases map to TRBD2. Trimming cost V 6 bases and J 0 bases; bases outside gene matches: 4. Germline V lookup: CDR1 LNHNV, CDR2 YYDKDF (reference sequence). The CDR3 is 16 residues long. In DNA, the CDR3 is TGTGCCACCAGGGACACTAGCGGGAGCTCCTACAATGAGCAGTTCTTC. Translation: CATRDTSGSSYNEQFF.

This clonotype was seen a few times. The chain links TRBV5-8 to TRBJ1-5; a possible D gene is TRBD1 (5 bases). This CDR3 contains 14 residues. Germline V lookup: CDR1 SGHTS, CDR2 YDEGEE. V was shortened by 4 bases and J by 1 base, with 9 bases between the two germline ends. CDR3 in amino acids: CASSRGDSNQPQHF. The DNA for the CDR3 is TGTGCCAGCAGCCGGGGGGACAGCAATCAGCCCCAGCATTTT.

This clonotype was seen only a few times. DNA for the CDR3: TGTGCTAGTGGGCTAGAGCAGAACACTGAAGCTTTCTTT. It specifies CASGLEQNTEAFF. The V gene is TRBV12-5, the J gene TRBJ1-1, with D hard to call. Germline assignment: CDR1 LGHNT and CDR2 FRNRAP. CDR3 length: 13 residues. V lost 6 bases to trimming and J lost 1 base, with 9 bases between them.

The CDR3 protein is CAIRSSTGLDTEAFF. DNA for the CDR3: TGTGCCATCAGATCCTCGACAGGGTTGGACACTGAAGCTTTCTTT. The chain links TRBV10-3 to TRBJ1-1; 7 bases align to TRBD1. The CDR3 runs to 15 residues. V was pared by 6 bases and J by 3 bases, with 10 bases of the junction left unmatched. Germline assignment: CDR1 ENHRY and CDR2 SYGVKD.

The table lists this clonotype with many counts. The V call is TRBV5-1, the J call TRBJ1-5; D is perhaps TRBD1 (5 bases). CDR3 length: 14 residues. Germline CDR1 is SGHRS and CDR2 is YFSETQ. Between the trimmed V and J ends, which lost 4 bases and 4 bases, there was a span of 12 bases. The CDR3 DNA reads TGCGCCAGCAGCCCCCTCGGGGGGAATCAGCCCCAGCATTTT. It translates to CASSPLGGNQPQHF.

The V gene is TRBV12-5, the J gene TRBJ2-7; 11 nucleotides agree with TRBD1. The length of the CDR3 is 14 residues. J was trimmed by 3 bases and V by 8 bases; bases with no gene match: 6. Germline CDR1 and CDR2: LGHNT and FRNRAP. The CDR3 region is CASCRDRGFYEQYF. As DNA, the CDR3 is TGTGCTAGTTGCCGGGACAGGGGGTTCTACGAGCAGTACTTC. The full variable domain, completed using reference TRBV12-5 and TRBJ2-7, is DARVTQTPRHKVTEMGQEVTMRCQPILGHNTVFWYRQTMMQGLELLAYFRNRAPLDDSGMPKDRFSAEMPDATLATLKIQPSEPRDSAVYFCASCRDRGFYEQYFGPGTRLTVT.

This clonotype occurred a few times. CDR3 nucleotides: TGTGCCAGCAGCCTAGCGTCCGATCAAGAGACCCAGTACTTC. This codes for CASSLASDQETQYF. This chain uses TRBV6-1 with TRBJ2-5, with D possibly TRBD2 on 6 matching bases. CDR1 and CDR2 (germline): MNHNS, SASEGT. V lost 6 bases and J lost 2, with 13 bases in between. The CDR3 consists of 14 residues.

This clonotype was seen more than once but under ten times. The chain joins TRBV24-1 to TRBJ2-3; D perhaps matches TRBD1 (7 bases). Germline loops: CDR1 KGHDR, CDR2 SFDVKD. Trimming left V 3 bases short and J 5 bases short, with 14 bases between. There are 15 residues in the CDR3. CDR3 bases: TGTGCCACCAGTGATCCGGAGGGGGCCTTAGATACGCAGTATTTT. Its protein is CATSDPEGALDTQYF.